This paragraph covers one T cell receptor (beta chain) sequence. The entry originates in a study of Ad26.COV2.S vaccination and SARS-CoV-2 variants. The treatment here: about 20 received Ad26.COV2.S at low or high dose, single or two shots; about five received placebo; per-sample allocation not given. Samples came from day 63 after the first vaccine or placebo injection. An Ad26 vector was used to express Wuhan-strain SARS-CoV-2 spike as the vaccine. The germline V and J ends were trimmed by 8 bases and 7 bases, with 20 bases remaining between them. This CDR3 is built from 15 residues. Germline V gene data show CDR1 as SGHAT and CDR2 as FQNNGV. Method: immunoSEQ multiplex PCR; TCRdb's copy keeps in-frame clones and lacks some. The sample holds about 370,000 clones, about nine tenths seen once.

This chain connects TRBV11-2 to TRBJ2-2; tentatively, D is TRBD1 or TRBD2 (5 bases each). Sequences were derived from peripheral blood, sampled in a trial of Ad26.COV2.S vaccine versus placebo. This TCR came from a person between 18 and 60 years old who received the Ad26.COV2.S COVID-19 vaccine or a placebo. This CDR3 is CASPRDAGFRGELFF. In DNA, the CDR3 is TGTGCCAGCCCGAGGGACGCAGGATTCCGCGGGGAGCTGTTTTTT.